The next 26 T cell receptor beta chains were all read from a single sample in a study of Ad26.COV2.S vaccination and SARS-CoV-2 variants. Only in-frame clones appear in the TCRdb table, and some are missing; sequencing was by immunoSEQ multiplex PCR. Of about 180,000 clones listed, 70% to 90% were seen once; the top ten hold 5% to 7%. Sequenced material: peripheral blood, taken after recovery from COVID-19. The receptor set was obtained from a human donor who had recovered from COVID-19.

This chain links TRBV27 with TRBJ2-3; 8 nucleotides match TRBD2. Germline V gene lookup returns CDR1 MNHEY and CDR2 SMNVEV (reference sequence). The CDR3 is 14 amino acids. The J segment lost 3 bases and the V segment lost 10 bases, leaving 9 bases of the junction unmatched. CDR3 loop: CATMRAGETDTQYF. The CDR3 nucleotides read TGTGCCACCATGAGAGCGGGAGAGACAGATACGCAGTATTTT.

The chain combines TRBV5-1 with TRBJ2-1; D not certain. Trimming took 2 bases from V and 4 from J, leaving 10 bases between them. CDR3 length: 14 residues. Germline CDR1 is SGHRS and CDR2 is YFSETQ. CDR3 residues: CASSFNGVYNEQFF. The CDR3 bases are TGCGCCAGCAGCTTTAACGGAGTTTACAATGAGCAGTTCTTC.

With respect to this clone: Germline and junction disagree at one end, which may indicate a read error. J is TRBJ1-5 and V is TRBV5-4; D perhaps matches TRBD1 (5 bases). The CDR3 extends over 14 amino acids. Germline V lookup: CDR1 SGHNT, CDR2 YYREEE (reference sequence). CDR3 residues: CASSFGGSDQPQHF. The CDR3 DNA sequence: TGTGCCAGCAGCTTTGGGGGTAGCGATCAGCCCCAGCATTTT.

This chain links TRBV6-5 with TRBJ2-3; D gene ambiguous. This CDR3 has 14 amino acids. Trimming took off 2 bases at V and 6 bases at J, with 12 bases between the two ends. Germline V gene lookup returns CDR1 MNHEY and CDR2 SVGAGI. The CDR3 protein is CASSYGQRWDTQYF. DNA of the CDR3: TGTGCCAGCAGTTACGGCCAGAGGTGGGATACGCAGTATTTT.

V and J are TRBV4-2 and TRBJ2-7; 9 bases agree with TRBD2. Germline-derived CDR1 and CDR2 are LGHNA and YNFKEQ. The CDR3 is made up of 18 amino acids. J lost 0 bases, V lost 0 bases, and 9 bases had no gene match. CDR3 loop: CASSQDSPTSGFSYEQYF. The CDR3 bases are TGTGCCAGCAGCCAAGATTCCCCGACTAGCGGTTTCTCCTACGAGCAGTACTTC.

The rearrangement joins TRBV20-1 to TRBJ2-7; 7 bases line up with TRBD1. The CDR3 runs to 11 residues. V shed 7 bases and J 5 bases; nucleotides not matched to a gene: 5. Germline-derived CDR1 and CDR2 are DFQATT and SNEGSKA (reference sequence). CDR3 sequence: CSVGTANEQYF. In nucleotides, the CDR3 is TGCAGTGTTGGGACAGCCAACGAGCAGTACTTC.

The chain is built from TRBV28 and TRBJ1-2; unclear D gene. The V gene's germline CDR1 is MDHEN and CDR2 SYDVKM. Between the trimmed V and J ends, which lost 2 bases and 1 base, there was a span of 11 bases. This CDR3 is built from 15 residues. CDR3 nucleotide sequence: TGTGCCAGCAGTTTAAGTGAGAGGATTAACTATGGCTACACCTTC. Protein: CASSLSERINYGYTF.

This rearrangement joins TRBV28 to TRBJ2-1, with TRBD2 matching over 9 bases. This CDR3 contains 16 residues. CDR1 MDHEN and CDR2 SYDVKM come from the germline V gene. V lost 6 bases to trimming and J lost 4 bases; unmatched junction nucleotides: 10. CDR3 protein: CASRIRSGGLYNEQFF. CDR3 DNA sequence: TGTGCCAGCAGGATCCGTAGCGGGGGATTATACAATGAGCAGTTCTTC.

V gene TRBV21-1 combines with J gene TRBJ2-2; the table calls TRBD1, which could not be checked here. TRBV21-1 is annotated as a pseudogene. This CDR3 is 16 amino acids long. CDR3 nucleotides: TGTGCCAGCAGCAAAGTTTCAGGGTCGAACACCGGGGAGCTGTTTTTT. This encodes CASSKVSGSNTGELFF.

The rearrangement links TRBV19 to TRBJ2-5; TRBD2 matches at 7 bases. CDR1 is LNHDA and CDR2 is SQIVND in the germline V gene (reference sequence). CDR3 length: 12 residues. Trimming at V came to 8 bases and at J to 5 bases, leaving 5 bases not matched to a gene. The DNA for the CDR3 is TGTGCCAGTGGACTAGACTGGGAGACCCAGTACTTC. This codes for CASGLDWETQYF.

V usage is TRBV29-1 and J usage is TRBJ1-1; 8 bases are a match to TRBD1. CDR1 and CDR2 (germline): SQVTM, ANQGSEA. There are 16 residues in the CDR3. The V gene end was trimmed by 5 bases and the J gene end by 4 bases; junction bases not matched to a gene: 15. CDR3 sequence (DNA): TGCAGCGTTAAAATACAGGGGGGCCTCATGGGCACTGAAGCTTTCTTT. Translation gives CSVKIQGGLMGTEAFF.

The J gene is TRBJ2-1, the V gene TRBV5-1, with 7 bases identical to TRBD2. Germline assignment: CDR1 SGHRS and CDR2 YFSETQ. With 0 bases clipped from V and 3 bases from J, the junction kept 12 bases outside the gene matches. The CDR3 sequence is 18 residues long. The CDR3 DNA reads as TGCGCCAGCAGCTTGGCCCCTCCGGGCGGGGGAGTCTACAATGAGCAGTTCTTC. It encodes CASSLAPPGGGVYNEQFF.

The rearrangement uses TRBV7-2 and TRBJ1-2; the D is unclear. Germline V lookup: CDR1 SGHTA, CDR2 FQGNSA. There are 14 residues in the CDR3. V lost 4 bases and J lost 4, with 13 bases in between. The CDR3 here is CASSSNRKSYGYTF. The DNA for the CDR3 is TGTGCCAGCAGCTCCAACCGGAAAAGCTATGGCTACACCTTC.

The CDR3 coding sequence is TGTGCCAGCAGCTTAGGTCAGGGCACTAATGAAAAACTGTTTTTT. Its translation is CASSLGQGTNEKLFF. The chain combines TRBV7-9 with TRBJ1-4, with D perhaps TRBD1 (5 bases). The CDR3 totals 15 residues. V was shortened by 1 base and J by 2 bases, with 8 bases between the two germline ends. Germline CDR1 and CDR2: SEHNR and FQNEAQ (reference sequence).

Only one count was recorded for this clone. The chain uses TRBV7-2 and TRBJ2-1, with D possibly TRBD2 on 6 matching bases. Germline loops: CDR1 SGHTA, CDR2 FQGNSA. The germline V and J ends were trimmed by 1 base and 7 bases, with 17 bases remaining between them. CDR3 length equals 16 residues. DNA for the CDR3: TGTGCCAGCAGCTTAGTAGGCGGGGTAAGAGGGAATGAGCAGTTCTTC. Its protein product is CASSLVGGVRGNEQFF. The variable domain in full, with the rest retrieved from reference TRBV7-2 and TRBJ2-1, is GAGVSQSPSNKVTEKGKDVELRCDPISGHTALYWYRQSLGQGLEFLIYFQGNSAPDKSGLPSDRFSAERTGGSVSTLTIQRTQQEDSAVYLCASSLVGGVRGNEQFFGPGTRLTVL.

The gene calls are TRBV5-5 and TRBJ1-1; D not resolved. The CDR3 covers 11 residues. V lost 1 base and J 11 bases, leaving 9 bases between the germline ends. Germline V gives CDR1 SGHKS, CDR2 YYEKEE (reference sequence). CDR3 residues: CASSLLGSAFF. The DNA for the CDR3 is TGTGCCAGCAGCTTGCTGGGGTCGGCTTTCTTT.

The count of this clone is one. V is TRBV4-2 and J is TRBJ1-5, with TRBD1 identical over 8 bases. CDR1 and CDR2 (germline): LGHNA, YNFKEQ. V lost 4 bases and J lost 6; bases outside the gene matches: 8. CDR3 size: 15 residues. CDR3 sequence: CASSLIQGATQPQHF. CDR3 nucleotides: TGTGCCAGCAGCCTAATTCAGGGGGCCACTCAGCCCCAGCATTTT.

This sequence joins TRBV2 and TRBJ2-5, with 7 bases lining up with TRBD2. CDR1 is SNHLY and CDR2 is FYNNEI in the germline V gene. The CDR3 sequence is 16 residues long. Germline trimming cut 1 base from V and 5 bases from J; bases unmatched to any gene: 10. The CDR3 loop is CASSEVGGIRSETQYF. The CDR3 DNA reads as TGTGCCAGCAGTGAAGTGGGGGGGATAAGATCTGAGACCCAGTACTTC. Full variable domain (rest looked up from reference TRBV2 and TRBJ2-5): EPEVTQTPSHQVTQMGQEVILRCVPISNHLYFYWYRQILGQKVEFLVSFYNNEISEKSEIFDDQFSVERPDGSNFTLKIRSTKLEDSAMYFCASSEVGGIRSETQYFGPGTRLLVL.

This clone appeared once. This chain uses TRBV15 with TRBJ2-7; 10 nucleotides match TRBD1. Germline CDR1 is LNHNV and CDR2 is YYDKDF (reference sequence). The V and J ends lost 2 bases and 2 bases, in that order; junction bases with no gene match: 6. This CDR3 spans 16 amino acids. Here the CDR3 reads CATSRKADRGPYEQYF. DNA of the CDR3: TGTGCCACCAGCAGAAAGGCTGACAGGGGGCCCTACGAGCAGTACTTC.

The rearrangement joins TRBV21-1 to TRBJ2-3; the table's D call TRBD2 went unverified against the DNA. TRBV21-1 is a recognized pseudogene. The CDR3 length is 20 residues. The CDR3 region has the DNA TGTGCCAGCAGCAAAGCGGGACTAGCGGGAGAGTGTTGGGGCACAGATACGCAGTATTTT. Translating it yields CASSKAGLAGECWGTDTQYF.

The table lists this clone with a count of one. The CDR3 bases are TGTGCCAGCTCACCCCCGGGACTAGCGGGGTACGGGGAGCTGTTTTTT. Amino acid sequence: CASSPPGLAGYGELFF. This rearrangement joins TRBV18 to TRBJ2-2; 13 bases are shared with TRBD2. The CDR3 totals 16 residues. CDR1 is KGHSH and CDR2 is LQKENI in the germline V gene. V gave up 3 bases and J gave up 7 bases; unmatched junction bases: 5.

The table lists this clone with a few counts. CDR3 in amino acids: CASSHPGGNTGELFF. Here the CDR3 DNA reads TGTGCCAGTAGCCATCCCGGGGGGAACACCGGGGAGCTGTTTTTT. The chain recombines TRBV19 with TRBJ2-2; a weak D match, TRBD2 (6 bases). CDR3 length: 15 amino acids. With 6 bases removed from V and 1 base from J, the gap between germline ends came to 12 bases. The germline gives CDR1 LNHDA, CDR2 SQIVND (reference sequence).

The chain uses TRBV9 and TRBJ1-3; D call uncertain. Trimming left V 4 bases short and J 3 bases short, with 14 bases between. The CDR3 consists of 15 residues. The germline CDR1 and CDR2 sequences are SGDLS and YYNGEE. The CDR3 region is CASSPEGWSGNTIYF. CDR3 nucleotides: TGTGCCAGCAGCCCGGAGGGATGGAGTGGAAACACCATATATTTT.

The gene calls are TRBV3-1 (or the pseudogene TRBV3-2) and TRBJ2-5; 7 bases are a match to TRBD2. Germline values: CDR1 LGHDT, CDR2 YNNKEL (reference sequence). The junction had 5 bases not matched to a gene; V was cut back by 4 bases and J by 0 bases. There are 15 residues in the CDR3. CDR3 sequence reads: CASSLAGVDQETQYF. In DNA form, the CDR3 reads TGTGCCAGCAGCCTCGCGGGGGTAGACCAAGAGACCCAGTACTTC.

Note on this clone: The sample carries other DNA sequences with the same CDR3. The V gene is TRBV9, the J gene TRBJ2-3; unclear D gene. Germline V gene sequence: CDR1 SGDLS, CDR2 YYNGEE. Trimming took 0 bases from V and 6 from J, leaving 5 bases between them. This CDR3 is built from 12 residues. CDR3 loop: CASSVGSDTQYF. The CDR3 bases are TGTGCCAGCAGCGTAGGATCGGATACGCAGTATTTT.

V is TRBV10-3 and J is TRBJ1-6, with D unclear. The CDR3 is made up of 16 amino acids. Germline loops: CDR1 ENHRY, CDR2 SYGVKD. The ends were cut back, 0 bases at V and 14 bases at J, with 20 bases in the middle. This CDR3 reads CAISESISGIGDTLHF. The CDR3 coding sequence is TGTGCCATCAGTGAGTCGATTTCGGGCATCGGGGATACCCTCCACTTT.